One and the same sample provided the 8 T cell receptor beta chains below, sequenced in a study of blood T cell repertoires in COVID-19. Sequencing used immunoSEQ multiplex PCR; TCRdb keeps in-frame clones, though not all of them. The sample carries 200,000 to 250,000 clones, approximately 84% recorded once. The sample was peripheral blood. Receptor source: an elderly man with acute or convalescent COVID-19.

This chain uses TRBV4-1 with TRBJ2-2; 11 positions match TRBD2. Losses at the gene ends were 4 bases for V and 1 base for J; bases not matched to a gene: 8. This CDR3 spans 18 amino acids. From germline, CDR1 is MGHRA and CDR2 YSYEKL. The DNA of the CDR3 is TGCGCCAGCAGCCGAGACGGGACTAGCGGACAGAACACCGGGGAGCTGTTTTTT. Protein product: CASSRDGTSGQNTGELFF.

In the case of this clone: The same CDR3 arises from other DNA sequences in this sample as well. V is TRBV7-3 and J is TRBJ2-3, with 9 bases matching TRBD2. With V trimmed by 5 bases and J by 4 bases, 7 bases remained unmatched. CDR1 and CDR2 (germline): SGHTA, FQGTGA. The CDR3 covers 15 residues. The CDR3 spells CASSQTAGGPDTQYF. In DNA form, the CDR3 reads TGTGCCAGCAGCCAAACGGCGGGAGGGCCAGATACGCAGTATTTT.

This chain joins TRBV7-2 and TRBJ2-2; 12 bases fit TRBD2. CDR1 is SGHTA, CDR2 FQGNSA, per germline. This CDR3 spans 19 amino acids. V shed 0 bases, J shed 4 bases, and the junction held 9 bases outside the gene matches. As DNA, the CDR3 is TGTGCCAGCAGCTTAGCGCCCCGACTAGCGGGAGTGAGCACCGGGGAGCTGTTTTTT. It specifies CASSLAPRLAGVSTGELFF.

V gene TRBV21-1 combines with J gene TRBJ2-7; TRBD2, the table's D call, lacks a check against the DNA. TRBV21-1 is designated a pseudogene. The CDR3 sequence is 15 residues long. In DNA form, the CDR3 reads TGTGCCAGCAGCAACACAGGAGGGTCTACCTACGAGCAGTACTTC. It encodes CASSNTGGSTYEQYF.

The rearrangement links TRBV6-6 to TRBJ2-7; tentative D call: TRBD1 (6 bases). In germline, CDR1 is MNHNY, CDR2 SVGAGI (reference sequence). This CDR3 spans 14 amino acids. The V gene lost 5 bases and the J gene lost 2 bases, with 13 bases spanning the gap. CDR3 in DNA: TGTGCCAGCAGTCACGGCAGGGGAGCCTACGAGCAGTACTTC. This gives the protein CASSHGRGAYEQYF.

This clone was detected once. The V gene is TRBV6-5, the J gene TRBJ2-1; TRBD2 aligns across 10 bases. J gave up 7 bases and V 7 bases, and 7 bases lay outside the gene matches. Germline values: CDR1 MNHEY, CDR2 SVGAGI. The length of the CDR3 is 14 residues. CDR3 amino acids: CASKSSGSRNEQFF. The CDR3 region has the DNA TGTGCCAGCAAATCTAGCGGGAGTAGAAATGAGCAGTTCTTC.

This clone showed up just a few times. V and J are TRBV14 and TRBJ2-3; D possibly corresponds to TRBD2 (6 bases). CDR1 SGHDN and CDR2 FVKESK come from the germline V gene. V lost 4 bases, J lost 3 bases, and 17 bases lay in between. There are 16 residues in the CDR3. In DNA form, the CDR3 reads TGTGCCAGCAGCCTCAAGGGAGCCGGGAGAACAGATACGCAGTATTTT. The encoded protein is CASSLKGAGRTDTQYF.

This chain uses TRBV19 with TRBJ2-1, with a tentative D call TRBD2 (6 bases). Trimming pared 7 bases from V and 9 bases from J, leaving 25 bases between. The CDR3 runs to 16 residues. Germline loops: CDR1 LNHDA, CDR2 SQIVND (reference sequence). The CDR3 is CASNPVAGYTGGEQFF. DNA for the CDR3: TGTGCCAGTAACCCCGTGGCGGGGTATACTGGGGGTGAGCAGTTCTTC. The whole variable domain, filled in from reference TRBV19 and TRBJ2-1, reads DGGITQSPKYLFRKEGQNVTLSCEQNLNHDAMYWYRQDPGQGLRLIYYSQIVNDFQKGDIAEGYSVSREKKESFPLTVTSAQKNPTAFYLCASNPVAGYTGGEQFFGPGTRLTVL.